This T cell receptor (beta chain) was identified during a study of T-cell reconstitution after alpha-beta-depleted transplantation in children. General study points: It was surviving recipient T cells and thymic progenitors that gave some patients high TCRbeta diversity at day 60.

In this sample, this clonotype turned up many times. Its antigen is not known. Germline lookup yields CDR1 SQVTM and CDR2 ANQGSEA. This CDR3 has 16 amino acids. V gave up 5 bases and J gave up 9 bases; unmatched junction bases: 18. Library preparation (for TCRbeta) was performed with unique molecular identifiers. TCRdb passed the PCR reads through MiXCR, listing each CDR3 protein once. The sample has nearly 200,000 distinct CDR3 sequences, roughly 6.3% seen once. The starting material was PBMCs, obtained before TCRalphabeta/CD19-depleted stem cell transplant. The chain is built from TRBV29-1 and TRBJ2-1; 8 bases fit TRBD2. The source of this sequence is a girl in the first two years of life with combined immunodeficiency, due to receive a stem cell transplant. CDR3 sequence: CSVNSGVWVPSGEQFF. The DNA for the CDR3 is TGCAGCGTTAATAGCGGGGTATGGGTTCCATCCGGTGAGCAGTTCTTC.